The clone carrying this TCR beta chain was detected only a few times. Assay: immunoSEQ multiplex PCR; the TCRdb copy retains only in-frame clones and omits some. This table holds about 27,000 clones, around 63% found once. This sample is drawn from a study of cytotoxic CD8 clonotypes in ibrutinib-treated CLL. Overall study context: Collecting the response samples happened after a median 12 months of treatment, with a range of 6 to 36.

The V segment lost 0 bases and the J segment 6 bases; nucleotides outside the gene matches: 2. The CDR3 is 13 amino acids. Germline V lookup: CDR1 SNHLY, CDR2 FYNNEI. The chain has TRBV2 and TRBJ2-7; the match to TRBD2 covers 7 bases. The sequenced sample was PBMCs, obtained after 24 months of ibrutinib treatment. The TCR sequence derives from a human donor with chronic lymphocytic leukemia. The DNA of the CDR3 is TGTGCCAGCAGTGAAGCCCGGACTAGCGAGCAGTACTTC. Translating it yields CASSEARTSEQYF.